Listed below are T cell receptor beta chains from one sample, sequenced in a study of blood T cell repertoires in COVID-19. Libraries were prepared by immunoSEQ multiplex PCR; TCRdb keeps only in-frame clonotypes and omits some of them. The sample shows 150,000 to 200,000 clones, roughly nine tenths of them seen only once. The sequenced sample was peripheral blood. These receptors all come from a woman aged 70-85 years with acute or convalescent COVID-19. Both conserved end residues are part of each CDR3. Each record gives: CDR3 length, D gene, clone size, J gene, V gene, CDR3 protein, CDR3 DNA. D genes are given only for firm matches. Only some rows state a clone size, as once, few, many or a class for expanded clones.

>17|TRBD1|NA|TRBJ1-1|TRBV6-1
CASSEAWTGTRNTEAFF
TGTGCCAGCAGTGAAGCCTGGACAGGGACCAGGAACACTGAAGCTTTCTTT
>16|NA|NA|TRBJ2-5|TRBV5-1
CASSLAPRGVQETQYF
TGCGCCAGCAGCTTGGCTCCGCGGGGTGTCCAAGAGACCCAGTACTTC
>19|NA|NA|TRBJ1-3|TRBV7-8
CASSLESGLAEVSGNTIYF
TGTGCCAGCAGCTTAGAAAGCGGGCTGGCGGAAGTCTCTGGAAACACCATATATTTT
>15|TRBD1|NA|TRBJ1-4|TRBV7-2
CASSLSGQHNEKLFF
TGTGCCAGCAGCTTATCGGGACAGCATAATGAAAAACTGTTTTTT
>15|TRBD2|NA|TRBJ2-2|TRBV18
CASSPTSGSYGELFF
TGTGCCAGCTCGCCGACCAGCGGGAGTTACGGGGAGCTGTTTTTT
>14|TRBD2|NA|TRBJ2-5|TRBV10-3
CAIGSSGGLETQYF
TGTGCCATTGGGTCTAGCGGGGGATTGGAGACCCAGTACTTC
>15|TRBD2|NA|TRBJ2-3|TRBV5-4
CASSLVAGGTDTQYF
TGTGCCAGCAGCTTGGTAGCGGGGGGGACAGATACGCAGTATTTT
>15|TRBD1|NA|TRBJ2-1|TRBV2
CASSELGQRHNEQFF
TGTGCCAGCAGTGAGCTGGGACAGCGGCACAATGAGCAGTTCTTC
>16|NA|NA|TRBJ2-2|TRBV4-3
CASSQAAGTPTGELFF
TGCGCCAGCAGCCAAGCCGCCGGGACACCCACCGGGGAGCTGTTTTTT
>12|NA|NA|TRBJ2-2|TRBV12-3/TRBV12-4
CASSNAAGELFF
TGTGCCAGCAGCAATGCGGCCGGGGAGCTGTTTTTT
>14|NA|NA|TRBJ2-7|TRBV7-2
CASSFKGVTYEQYF
TGTGCCAGCAGCTTTAAGGGGGTCACCTACGAGCAGTACTTC
>14|NA|NA|TRBJ1-1|TRBV2
CASKVRTSNTEAFF
TGTGCCAGCAAGGTTAGGACTTCGAACACTGAAGCTTTCTTT
>13|NA|NA|TRBJ1-6|TRBV28
CASNTGYNSPLHF
TGTGCCAGCAATACGGGGTATAATTCACCCCTCCACTTT
>14|NA|NA|TRBJ2-7|TRBV5-1
CASSAVSGSYEQYF
TGCGCCAGCAGCGCAGTAAGTGGCTCCTACGAGCAGTACTTC
>17|NA|NA|TRBJ1-6|TRBV7-9
CASSLDAGGPYNSPLHF
TGTGCCAGCAGCTTAGACGCGGGGGGCCCCTATAATTCACCCCTCCACTTT
>15|NA|NA|TRBJ2-2|TRBV28
CASSLFTGPTGELFF
TGTGCCAGCAGTTTATTTACAGGACCGACCGGGGAGCTGTTTTTT
>16|NA|NA|TRBJ2-7|TRBV12-1
CASSFSLLLHSYEQYF
TGTGCCAGCAGCTTTTCGCTTTTACTACACTCCTACGAGCAGTACTTC
>15|TRBD1|NA|TRBJ1-6|TRBV6-5
CASSTDRDGRSPLHF
TGTGCCAGCAGTACGGACAGGGACGGTCGTTCACCCCTCCACTTT
>16|TRBD1|once|TRBJ1-2|TRBV2
CASTSSGTVSDYGYTF
TGTGCCAGCACATCCTCCGGGACAGTTTCTGACTATGGCTACACCTTC
>13|NA|NA|TRBJ1-1|TRBV19
CASRGQSGTEAFF
TGTGCCAGTAGAGGTCAGTCAGGCACTGAAGCTTTCTTT
>15|TRBD1|NA|TRBJ1-5|TRBV27
CASRPLTGRNQPQHF
TGTGCCAGCAGGCCCCTGACAGGGAGGAATCAGCCCCAGCATTTT
>16|NA|NA|TRBJ1-5|TRBV7-3
CASSLSGGGRNQPQHF
TGTGCCAGCAGCTTATCCGGAGGAGGTCGCAATCAGCCCCAGCATTTT
>13|NA|NA|TRBJ1-1|TRBV5-1
CASSLSILTEAFF
TGCGCCAGCAGCTTGTCCATACTCACTGAAGCTTTCTTT
>12|NA|NA|TRBJ2-5|TRBV2
CASTSRKETQYF
TGTGCCAGCACCTCCAGAAAAGAGACCCAGTACTTC
>13|TRBD1|NA|TRBJ1-5|TRBV2
CASSGDRHQPQHF
TGTGCCAGCAGCGGGGACAGGCATCAGCCCCAGCATTTT
>14|TRBD1|NA|TRBJ1-2|TRBV7-9
CASSLKTGLGGYTF
TGTGCCAGCAGCTTAAAGACAGGGCTTGGTGGCTACACCTTC
>16|TRBD2|NA|TRBJ2-2|TRBV13
CASSTGTSGSIGELFF
TGTGCCAGCAGCACCGGGACTAGCGGGAGTATCGGGGAGCTGTTTTTT
>13|NA|medium-sized|TRBJ1-6|TRBV27
CASQGATNSPLHF
TGTGCCAGCCAAGGGGCTACTAATTCACCCCTCCACTTT
>16|NA|NA|TRBJ2-4|TRBV5-6
CASTPRQELAKNIQYF
TGTGCCAGCACGCCACGACAGGAGCTAGCCAAAAACATTCAGTACTTC
>16|NA|once|TRBJ2-2|TRBV30
CAWSVSRTDRTGELFF
TGTGCCTGGAGTGTATCTCGGACAGATCGAACCGGGGAGCTGTTTTTT
>15|TRBD1|NA|TRBJ1-1|TRBV19
CASSWDRGRITEAFF
TGTGCCAGTAGCTGGGACAGGGGGCGGATCACTGAAGCTTTCTTT
>14|TRBD1|NA|TRBJ1-2|TRBV9
CASSDGQGIGGYTF
TGTGCCAGCAGCGACGGACAGGGGATAGGAGGCTACACCTTC
>14|NA|NA|TRBJ1-3|TRBV30
CAWSTGGFGNTIYF
TGTGCCTGGTCTACGGGGGGCTTTGGAAACACCATATATTTT
>12|NA|NA|TRBJ1-1|TRBV7-9
CASSDDWPEAFF
TGTGCCAGCAGCGACGACTGGCCTGAAGCTTTCTTT
>17|TRBD2|NA|TRBJ2-3|TRBV19
CASRDGLAGEYWDTQYF
TGTGCCAGTAGAGACGGACTAGCGGGAGAATATTGGGATACGCAGTATTTT
>16|TRBD1|NA|TRBJ1-3|TRBV5-5
CASSLIPGTDGNTIYF
TGTGCCAGCAGCTTGATCCCCGGGACAGATGGAAACACCATATATTTT
>11|NA|NA|TRBJ2-1|TRBV28
CASSSSGEQFF
TGTGCCAGCAGTTCCTCGGGTGAGCAGTTCTTC
>16|TRBD1|NA|TRBJ2-7|TRBV5-5
CASSLGWTGSTYEQYF
TGTGCCAGCAGCTTGGGCTGGACAGGGTCGACCTACGAGCAGTACTTC
>16|TRBD1|few|TRBJ1-1|TRBV6-2/TRBV6-3
CASSYSERQGNTEAFF
TGTGCCAGCAGTTACTCCGAACGACAGGGTAACACTGAAGCTTTCTTT
>16|NA|NA|TRBJ2-1|TRBV6-6
CASRDTLKYSYNEQFF
TGTGCCAGCAGGGACACCTTAAAGTACTCCTACAATGAGCAGTTCTTC
>15|TRBD2|NA|TRBJ2-5|TRBV18
CASSPSREGVQTQYF
TGTGCCAGCTCACCGTCGAGGGAGGGCGTGCAGACCCAGTACTTC
>14|TRBD2|NA|TRBJ2-1|TRBV3-1/TRBV3-2
CASSPIGGGNEQFF
TGTGCCAGCAGCCCTATTGGGGGGGGCAATGAGCAGTTCTTC
>17|NA|NA|TRBJ2-7|TRBV2
CASSDLPVSLGGYEQYF
TGTGCCAGCAGTGATTTACCAGTCAGCCTGGGGGGCTACGAGCAGTACTTC
>13|NA|NA|TRBJ1-1|TRBV12-3/TRBV12-4
CASRITVFTEAFF
TGTGCCAGCAGAATAACAGTCTTCACTGAAGCTTTCTTT
>14|TRBD1|NA|TRBJ1-5|TRBV6-6
CASSLGQGRQPQHF
TGTGCCAGCAGTCTCGGACAGGGCCGTCAGCCCCAGCATTTT
>17|TRBD1|NA|TRBJ1-2|TRBV7-2
CASSEDPLTGGVDGYTF
TGTGCCAGCAGCGAAGACCCCCTTACAGGGGGCGTGGATGGCTACACCTTC
>15|TRBD2|once|TRBJ2-3|TRBV28
CASSGSAHGTDTQYF
TGTGCCTCCAGCGGGAGTGCTCACGGCACAGATACGCAGTATTTT
>18|NA|few|TRBJ1-3|TRBV9
CASSVVPFTDSSGNTIYF
TGTGCCAGCAGCGTAGTGCCCTTTACGGACAGCTCTGGAAACACCATATATTTT
>17|TRBD2|NA|TRBJ2-7|TRBV27
CASSFGLGLADSYEQYF
TGTGCCAGCAGTTTCGGGCTAGGACTAGCGGACTCCTACGAGCAGTACTTC
>15|TRBD1|NA|TRBJ1-2|TRBV3-1/TRBV3-2
CASSANRGRGYGYTF
TGTGCCAGCAGCGCCAACAGGGGGCGCGGCTATGGCTACACCTTC
>13|NA|NA|TRBJ1-5|TRBV12-3/TRBV12-4
CASSFDNATAQHF
TGTGCCAGCAGTTTCGACAACGCCACAGCCCAGCATTTT
>14|TRBD1|NA|TRBJ1-2|TRBV19
CASSLRQGGYGHTF
TGTGCCAGTAGTCTGAGACAGGGCGGCTATGGCCACACCTTC